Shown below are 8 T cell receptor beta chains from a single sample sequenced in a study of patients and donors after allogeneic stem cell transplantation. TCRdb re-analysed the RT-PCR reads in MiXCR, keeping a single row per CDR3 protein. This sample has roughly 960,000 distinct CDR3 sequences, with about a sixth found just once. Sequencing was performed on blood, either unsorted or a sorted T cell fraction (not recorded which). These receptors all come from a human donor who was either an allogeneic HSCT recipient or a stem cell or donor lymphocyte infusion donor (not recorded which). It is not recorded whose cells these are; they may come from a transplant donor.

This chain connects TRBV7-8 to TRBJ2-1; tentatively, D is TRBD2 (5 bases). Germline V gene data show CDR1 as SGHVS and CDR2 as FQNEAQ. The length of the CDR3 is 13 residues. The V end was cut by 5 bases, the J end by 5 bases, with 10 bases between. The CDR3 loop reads CASSRRGNNEQFF. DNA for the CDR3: TGTGCCAGCAGCCGCCGGGGTAACAATGAGCAGTTCTTC.

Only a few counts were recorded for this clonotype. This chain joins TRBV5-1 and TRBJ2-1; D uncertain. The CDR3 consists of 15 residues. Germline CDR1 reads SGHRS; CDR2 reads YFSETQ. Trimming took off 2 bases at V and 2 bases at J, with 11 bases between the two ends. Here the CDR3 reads CASSLYDIAYNEQFF. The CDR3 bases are TGCGCCAGCAGCTTATACGACATAGCCTACAATGAGCAGTTCTTC.

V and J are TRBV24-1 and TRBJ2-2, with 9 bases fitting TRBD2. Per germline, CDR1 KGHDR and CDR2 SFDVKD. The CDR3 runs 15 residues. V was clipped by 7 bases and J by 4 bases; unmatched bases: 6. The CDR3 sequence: CATSPSGGSTGELFF. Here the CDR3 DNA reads TGTGCCACCAGCCCAAGCGGGGGGTCCACCGGGGAGCTGTTTTTT.

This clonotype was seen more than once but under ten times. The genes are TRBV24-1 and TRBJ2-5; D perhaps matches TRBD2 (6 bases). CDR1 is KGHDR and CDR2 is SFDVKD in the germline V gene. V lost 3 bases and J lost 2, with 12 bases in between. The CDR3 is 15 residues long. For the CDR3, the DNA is TGTGCCACCAGTGATATGGGGAGCGGGCAAGAGACCCAGTACTTC. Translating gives CATSDMGSGQETQYF.

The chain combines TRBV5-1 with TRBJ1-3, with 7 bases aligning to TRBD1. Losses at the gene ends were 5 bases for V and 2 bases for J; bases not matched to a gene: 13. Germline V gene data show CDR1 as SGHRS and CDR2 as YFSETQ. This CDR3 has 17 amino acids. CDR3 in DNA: TGCGCCAGCAGTTACTCCGGGACAGCTGACCCTGGAAACACCATATATTTT. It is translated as CASSYSGTADPGNTIYF.

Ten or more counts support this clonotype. CDR3 sequence (DNA): TGCAGTGCTAGAAACCCGCTAGGACAGGGATCACTATCACCCCTCCACTTT. It translates to CSARNPLGQGSLSPLHF. This sequence joins TRBV20-1 and TRBJ1-6; 8 nucleotides match TRBD1. V shed 2 bases and J 10 bases; nucleotides not matched to a gene: 16. Germline-derived CDR1 and CDR2 are DFQATT and SNEGSKA (reference sequence). The CDR3 is 17 residues long.

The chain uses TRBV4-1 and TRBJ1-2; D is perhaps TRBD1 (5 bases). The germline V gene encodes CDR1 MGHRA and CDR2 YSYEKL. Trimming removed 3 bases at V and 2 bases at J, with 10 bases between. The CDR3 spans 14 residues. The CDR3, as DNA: TGCGCCAGCAGCCACGACAGTTTAAACTATGGCTACACCTTC. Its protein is CASSHDSLNYGYTF.

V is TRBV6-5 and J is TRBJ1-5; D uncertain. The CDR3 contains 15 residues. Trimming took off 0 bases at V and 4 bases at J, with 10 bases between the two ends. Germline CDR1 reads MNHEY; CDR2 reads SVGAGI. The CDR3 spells CASSYSYTENQPQHF. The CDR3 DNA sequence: TGTGCCAGCAGTTACTCTTACACCGAGAATCAGCCCCAGCATTTT.